This T cell receptor (beta chain) was documented in a study of blood T cell repertoires in COVID-19. Study summary: Collection of acute and convalescent COVID-19 samples took place in the United States, Italy and Spain. Nucleic acid was either cDNA or gDNA, and it came from T cells, B-cell-depleted T cells, or PBMCs.

Study processing details: Reference gene primer amplification gave nucleated cell count estimates. Data came from immunoSEQ multiplex PCR; TCRdb stores just in-frame clones and leaves some out. V and J calls and clone size come straight from that table; D and trimming were deduced from the DNA. The sample comprises roughly 110,000 clones, roughly 85% of which are singletons, and 1.3% to 1.5% rests with the top ten. The CDR3 runs 14 residues. V lost 4 bases, J lost 7 bases, and 12 bases lay in between. CDR1 SGHRS and CDR2 YFSETQ come from the germline V gene. V usage is TRBV5-1 and J usage is TRBJ1-6; no definite D call. The receptor's source is a man aged 40-50 years with acute or convalescent COVID-19. The sample consisted of peripheral blood. The CDR3 loop is CASSRGVNNSPLHF. The CDR3 coding sequence is TGCGCCAGCAGCCGGGGTGTAAACAATTCACCCCTCCACTTT.